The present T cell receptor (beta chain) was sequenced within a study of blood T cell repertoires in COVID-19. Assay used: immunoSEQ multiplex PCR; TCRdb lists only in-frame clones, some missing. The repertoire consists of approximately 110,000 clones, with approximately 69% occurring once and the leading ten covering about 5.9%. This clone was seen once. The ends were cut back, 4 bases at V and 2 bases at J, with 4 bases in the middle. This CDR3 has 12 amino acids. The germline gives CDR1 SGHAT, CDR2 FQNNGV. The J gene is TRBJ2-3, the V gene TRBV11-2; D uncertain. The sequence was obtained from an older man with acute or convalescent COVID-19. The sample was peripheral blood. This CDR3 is CASSSYTDTQYF. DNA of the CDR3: TGTGCCAGCAGCTCCTACACAGATACGCAGTATTTT.